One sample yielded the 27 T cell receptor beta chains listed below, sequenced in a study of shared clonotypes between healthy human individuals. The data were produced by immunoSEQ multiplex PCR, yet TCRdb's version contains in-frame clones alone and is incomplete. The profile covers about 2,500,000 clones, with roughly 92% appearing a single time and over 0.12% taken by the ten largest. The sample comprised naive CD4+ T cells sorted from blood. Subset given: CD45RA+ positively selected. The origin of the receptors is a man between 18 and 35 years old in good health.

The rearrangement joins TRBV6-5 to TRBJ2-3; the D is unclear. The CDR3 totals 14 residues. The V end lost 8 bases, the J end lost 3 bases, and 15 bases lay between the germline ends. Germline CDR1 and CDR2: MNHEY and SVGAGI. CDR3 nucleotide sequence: TGTGCCAGCCGTGGATCAACGTTTACAGATACGCAGTATTTT. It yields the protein CASRGSTFTDTQYF.

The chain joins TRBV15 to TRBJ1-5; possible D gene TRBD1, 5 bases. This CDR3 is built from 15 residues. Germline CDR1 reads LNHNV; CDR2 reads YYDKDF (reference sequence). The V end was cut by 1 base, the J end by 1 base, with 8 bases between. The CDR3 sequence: CATSRATGSNQPQHF. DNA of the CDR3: TGTGCCACCAGCAGAGCCACAGGAAGCAATCAGCCCCAGCATTTT.

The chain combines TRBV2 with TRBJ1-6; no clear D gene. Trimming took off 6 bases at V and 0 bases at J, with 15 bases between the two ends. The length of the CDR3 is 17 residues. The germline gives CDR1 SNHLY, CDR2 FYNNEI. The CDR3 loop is CASSAGTALSYNSPLHF. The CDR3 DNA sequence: TGTGCCAGCAGCGCAGGAACAGCCCTCTCCTATAATTCACCCCTCCACTTT.

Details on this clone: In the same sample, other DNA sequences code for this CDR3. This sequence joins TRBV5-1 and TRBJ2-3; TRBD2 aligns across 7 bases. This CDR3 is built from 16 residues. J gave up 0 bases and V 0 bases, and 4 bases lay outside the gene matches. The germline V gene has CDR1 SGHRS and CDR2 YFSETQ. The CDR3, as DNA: TGCGCCAGCAGCTTGGGCTCTAGCGGTAGCACAGATACGCAGTATTTT. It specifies CASSLGSSGSTDTQYF.

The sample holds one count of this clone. In nucleotides, the CDR3 is TGCGCCAGCAGTGAGTCGAAGAGGGTACTGGTACGGGAATCGTCTGGAAACACCATATATTTT. Translated, it gives CASSESKRVLVRESSGNTIYF. The V and J genes are TRBV10-1 and TRBJ1-3, with D hard to call. V was trimmed by 0 bases and J by 1 base, leaving 25 bases between them. This CDR3 region has 21 residues. Germline loops: CDR1 WNHNN, CDR2 SYGVQD (reference sequence).

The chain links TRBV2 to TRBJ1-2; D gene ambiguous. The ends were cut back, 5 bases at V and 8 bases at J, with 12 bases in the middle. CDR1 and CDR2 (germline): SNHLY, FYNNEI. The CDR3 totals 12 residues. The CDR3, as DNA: TGTGCCAGCAGTATTGTCGGTGACGGCTACACCTTC. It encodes CASSIVGDGYTF.

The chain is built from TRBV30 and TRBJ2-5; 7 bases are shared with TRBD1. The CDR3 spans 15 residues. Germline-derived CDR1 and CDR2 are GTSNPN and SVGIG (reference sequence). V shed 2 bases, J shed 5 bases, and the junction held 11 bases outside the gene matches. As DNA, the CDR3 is TGTGCCTGGAGTAACCCGACAGGGCAAGGGGAGACCCAGTACTTC. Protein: CAWSNPTGQGETQYF. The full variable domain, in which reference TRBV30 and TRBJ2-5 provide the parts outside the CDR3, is SQTIHQWPATLVQPVGSPLSLECTVEGTSNPNLYWYRQAAGRGLQLLFYSVGIGQISSEVPQNLSASRPQDRQFILSSKKLLLSDSGFYLCAWSNPTGQGETQYFGPGTRLLVL.

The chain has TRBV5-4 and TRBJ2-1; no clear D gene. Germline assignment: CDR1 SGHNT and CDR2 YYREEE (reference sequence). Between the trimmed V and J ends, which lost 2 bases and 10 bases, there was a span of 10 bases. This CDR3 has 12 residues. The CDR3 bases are TGTGCCAGCAGCTTAGACCTCGTGGAGCAGTTCTTC. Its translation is CASSLDLVEQFF.

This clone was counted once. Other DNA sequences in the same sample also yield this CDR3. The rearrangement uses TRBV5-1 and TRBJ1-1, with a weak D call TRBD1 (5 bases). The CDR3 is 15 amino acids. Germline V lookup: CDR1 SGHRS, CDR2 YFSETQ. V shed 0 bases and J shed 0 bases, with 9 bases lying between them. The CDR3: CASSLGQTMNTEAFF. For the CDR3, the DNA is TGCGCCAGCAGCTTGGGACAGACCATGAACACTGAAGCTTTCTTT.

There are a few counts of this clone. The CDR3 protein is CASSNFRDRGLETQYF. As DNA, the CDR3 is TGTGCCAGCAGTAATTTCCGGGACAGGGGATTGGAGACCCAGTACTTC. The chain carries TRBV2 and TRBJ2-5, with TRBD1 matching 10 bases. V was clipped by 5 bases and J by 5 bases; unmatched bases: 11. This CDR3 has 16 amino acids. From germline, CDR1 is SNHLY and CDR2 FYNNEI.

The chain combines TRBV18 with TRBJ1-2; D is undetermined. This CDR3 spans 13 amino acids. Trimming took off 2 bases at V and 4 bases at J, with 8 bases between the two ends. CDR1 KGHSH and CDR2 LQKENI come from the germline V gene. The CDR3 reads CASSPRAGYGYTF. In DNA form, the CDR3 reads TGTGCCAGCTCACCAAGGGCAGGCTATGGCTACACCTTC.

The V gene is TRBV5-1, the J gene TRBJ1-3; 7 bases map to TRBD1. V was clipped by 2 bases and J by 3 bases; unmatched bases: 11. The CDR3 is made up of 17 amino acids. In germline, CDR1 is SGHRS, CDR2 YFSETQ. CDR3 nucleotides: TGCGCCAGCAGCTTTTATCCCCTCGACAGGGATGGAAACACCATATATTTT. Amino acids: CASSFYPLDRDGNTIYF.

The CDR3, as DNA: TGTGCCAGTAGTCCCCGGGACGCCAGCAATCAGCCCCAGCATTTT. It codes for CASSPRDASNQPQHF. The chain combines TRBV19 with TRBJ1-5, with D maybe TRBD1 (5 bases). From germline, CDR1 is LNHDA and CDR2 SQIVND (reference sequence). The CDR3 is 15 amino acids. V dropped 5 bases and J dropped 1 base, with 12 bases sitting between them. Variable domain in full (rest from reference TRBV19 and TRBJ1-5): DGGITQSPKYLFRKEGQNVTLSCEQNLNHDAMYWYRQDPGQGLRLIYYSQIVNDFQKGDIAEGYSVSREKKESFPLTVTSAQKNPTAFYLCASSPRDASNQPQHFGDGTRLSIL.

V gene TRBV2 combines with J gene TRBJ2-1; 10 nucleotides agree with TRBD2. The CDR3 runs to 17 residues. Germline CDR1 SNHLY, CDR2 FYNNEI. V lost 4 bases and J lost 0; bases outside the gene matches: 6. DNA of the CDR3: TGTGCCAGCAGTGTATCGAAGCGGGAGGGCTCCTACAATGAGCAGTTCTTC. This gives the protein CASSVSKREGSYNEQFF.

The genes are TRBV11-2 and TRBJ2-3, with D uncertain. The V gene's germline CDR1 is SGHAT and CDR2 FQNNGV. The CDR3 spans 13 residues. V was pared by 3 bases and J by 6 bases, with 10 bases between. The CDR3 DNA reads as TGTGCCAGCAGCTTCCCCCCCGGGGATACGCAGTATTTT. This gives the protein CASSFPPGDTQYF.

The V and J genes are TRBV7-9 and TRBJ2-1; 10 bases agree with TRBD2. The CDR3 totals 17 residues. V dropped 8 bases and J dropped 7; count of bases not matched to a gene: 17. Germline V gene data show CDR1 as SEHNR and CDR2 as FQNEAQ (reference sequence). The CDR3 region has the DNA TGTGCCAGCCAAAGTAGCGGGAGGCCCTTGGGGTTAAATGAGCAGTTCTTC. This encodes CASQSSGRPLGLNEQFF.

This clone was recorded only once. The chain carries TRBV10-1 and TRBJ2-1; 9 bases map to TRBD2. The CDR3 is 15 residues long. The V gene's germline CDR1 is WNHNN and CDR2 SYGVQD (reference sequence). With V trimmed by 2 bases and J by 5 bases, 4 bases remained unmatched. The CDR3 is CASSEGTSPNNEQFF. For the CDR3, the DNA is TGCGCCAGCAGTGAGGGGACTAGCCCGAACAATGAGCAGTTCTTC.

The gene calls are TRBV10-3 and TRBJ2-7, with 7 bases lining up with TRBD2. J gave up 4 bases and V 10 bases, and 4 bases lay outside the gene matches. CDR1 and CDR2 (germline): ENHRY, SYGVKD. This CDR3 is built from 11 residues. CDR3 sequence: CATLGGYEQYF. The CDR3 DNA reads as TGTGCCACCCTGGGGGGGTACGAGCAGTACTTC.

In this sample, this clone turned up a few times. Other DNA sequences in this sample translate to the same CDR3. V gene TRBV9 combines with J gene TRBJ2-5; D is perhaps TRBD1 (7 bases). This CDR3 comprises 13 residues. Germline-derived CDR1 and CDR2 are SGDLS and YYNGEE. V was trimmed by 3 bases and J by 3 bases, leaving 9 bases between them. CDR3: CASSARGEETQYF. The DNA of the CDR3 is TGTGCCAGCAGCGCCAGGGGGGAAGAGACCCAGTACTTC.

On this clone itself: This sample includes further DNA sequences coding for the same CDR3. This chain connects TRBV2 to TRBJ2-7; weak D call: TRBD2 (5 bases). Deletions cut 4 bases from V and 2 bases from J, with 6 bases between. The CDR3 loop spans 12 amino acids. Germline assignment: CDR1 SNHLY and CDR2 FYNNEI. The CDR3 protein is CASSAGTYEQYF. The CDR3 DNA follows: TGTGCCAGCAGTGCGGGAACCTACGAGCAGTACTTC.

The CDR3 spells CASSNTVEQYF. The DNA for the CDR3 is TGTGCCAGCAGCAACACGGTTGAGCAGTACTTC. The chain recombines TRBV6-5 with TRBJ2-7, with D hard to call. Per the germline V gene, CDR1 is MNHEY and CDR2 is SVGAGI. The CDR3 runs 11 residues. Deletions cut 6 bases from V and 7 bases from J, with 10 bases between.

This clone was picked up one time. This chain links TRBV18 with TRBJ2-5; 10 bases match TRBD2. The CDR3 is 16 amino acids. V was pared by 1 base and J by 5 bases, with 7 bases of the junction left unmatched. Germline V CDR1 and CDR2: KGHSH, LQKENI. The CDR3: CASSPLAGGRYETQYF. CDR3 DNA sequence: TGTGCCAGCTCACCACTAGCGGGAGGAAGGTACGAGACCCAGTACTTC.

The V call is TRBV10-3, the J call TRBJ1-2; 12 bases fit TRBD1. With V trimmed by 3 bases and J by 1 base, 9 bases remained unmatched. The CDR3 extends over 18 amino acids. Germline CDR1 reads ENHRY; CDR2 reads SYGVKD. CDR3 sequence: CAISEGGTGGAFNYGYTF. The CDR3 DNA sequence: TGTGCCATCAGTGAAGGGGGGACAGGGGGCGCATTTAACTATGGCTACACCTTC.

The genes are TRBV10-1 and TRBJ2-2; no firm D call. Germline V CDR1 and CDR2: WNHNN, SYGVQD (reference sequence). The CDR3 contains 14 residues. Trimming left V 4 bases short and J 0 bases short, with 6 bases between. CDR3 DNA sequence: TGCGCCAGCAGTGTTCAGACGAACACCGGGGAGCTGTTTTTT. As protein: CASSVQTNTGELFF.

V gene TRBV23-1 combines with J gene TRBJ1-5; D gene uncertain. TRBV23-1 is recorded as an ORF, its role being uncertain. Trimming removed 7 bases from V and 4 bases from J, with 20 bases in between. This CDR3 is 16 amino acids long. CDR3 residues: CASTLPSGPWNQPQHF. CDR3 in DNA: TGCGCCAGCACGCTCCCATCAGGTCCTTGGAATCAGCCCCAGCATTTT.

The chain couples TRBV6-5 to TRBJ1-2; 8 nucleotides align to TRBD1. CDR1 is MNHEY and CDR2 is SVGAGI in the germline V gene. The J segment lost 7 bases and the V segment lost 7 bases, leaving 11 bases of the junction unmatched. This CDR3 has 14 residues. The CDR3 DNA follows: TGTGCCAGCAAACCCACCGGGACAGGTTCTGGCTACACCTTC. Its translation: CASKPTGTGSGYTF.

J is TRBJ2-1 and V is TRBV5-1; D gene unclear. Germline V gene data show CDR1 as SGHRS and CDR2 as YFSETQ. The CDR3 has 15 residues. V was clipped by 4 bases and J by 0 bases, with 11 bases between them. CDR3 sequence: CASSRGSSSYNEQFF. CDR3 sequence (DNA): TGCGCCAGCAGCCGAGGATCTAGCTCCTACAATGAGCAGTTCTTC.